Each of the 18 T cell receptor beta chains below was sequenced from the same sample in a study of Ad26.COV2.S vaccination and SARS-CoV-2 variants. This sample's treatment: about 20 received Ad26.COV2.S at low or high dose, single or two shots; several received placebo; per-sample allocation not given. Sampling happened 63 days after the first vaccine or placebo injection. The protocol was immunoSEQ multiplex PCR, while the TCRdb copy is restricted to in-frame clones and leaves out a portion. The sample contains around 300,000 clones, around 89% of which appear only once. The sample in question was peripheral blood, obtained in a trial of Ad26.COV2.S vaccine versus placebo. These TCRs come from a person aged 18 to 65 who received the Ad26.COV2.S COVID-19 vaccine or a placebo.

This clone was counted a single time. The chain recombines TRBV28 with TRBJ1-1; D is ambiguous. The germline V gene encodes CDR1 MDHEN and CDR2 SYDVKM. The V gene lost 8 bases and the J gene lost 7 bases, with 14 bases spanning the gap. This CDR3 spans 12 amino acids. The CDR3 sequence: CASSPRRVEAFF. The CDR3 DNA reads TGTGCCAGCTCACCGCGGCGGGTTGAAGCTTTCTTT.

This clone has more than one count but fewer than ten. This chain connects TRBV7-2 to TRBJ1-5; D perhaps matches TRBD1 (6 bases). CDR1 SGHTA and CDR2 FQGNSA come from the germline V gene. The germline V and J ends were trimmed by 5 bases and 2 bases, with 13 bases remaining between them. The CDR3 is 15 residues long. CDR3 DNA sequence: TGTGCCAGCAGCGTGGGAGCAGGGGGCAATCAGCCCCAGCATTTT. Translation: CASSVGAGGNQPQHF.

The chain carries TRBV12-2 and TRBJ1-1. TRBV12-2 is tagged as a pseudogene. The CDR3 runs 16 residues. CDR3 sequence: CASRSKGNVGGTEAFF. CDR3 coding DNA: TGTGCAAGTCGCTCCAAAGGTAATGTGGGGGGCACTGAAGCTTTCTTT.

DNA for the CDR3: TGTGCCAGCAGCCAAGCCATGGTAGCGGGAGCCCCATACAATGAGCAGTTCTTC. Residues: CASSQAMVAGAPYNEQFF. The V and J genes are TRBV14 and TRBJ2-1, with 9 bases aligning to TRBD2. Germline V CDR1 and CDR2: SGHDN, FVKESK. The CDR3 is 18 amino acids. The V segment lost 1 base and the J segment 4 bases; nucleotides outside the gene matches: 11. The full variable domain, completed using reference TRBV14 and TRBJ2-1, is EAGVTQFPSHSVIEKGQTVTLRCDPISGHDNLYWYRRVMGKEIKFLLHFVKESKQDESGMPNNRFLAERTGGTYSTLKVQPAELEDSGVYFCASSQAMVAGAPYNEQFFGPGTRLTVL.

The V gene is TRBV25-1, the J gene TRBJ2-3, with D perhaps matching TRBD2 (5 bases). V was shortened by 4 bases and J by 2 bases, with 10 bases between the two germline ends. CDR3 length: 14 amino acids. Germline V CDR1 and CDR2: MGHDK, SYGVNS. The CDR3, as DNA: TGTGCCAGCAGTGTAGGGAGCTTCACAGATACGCAGTATTTT. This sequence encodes CASSVGSFTDTQYF. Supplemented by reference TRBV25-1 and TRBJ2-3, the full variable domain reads EADIYQTPRYLVIGTGKKITLECSQTMGHDKMYWYQQDPGMELHLIHYSYGVNSTEKGDLSSESTVSRIRTEHFPLTLESARPSHTSQYLCASSVGSFTDTQYFGPGTRLTVL.

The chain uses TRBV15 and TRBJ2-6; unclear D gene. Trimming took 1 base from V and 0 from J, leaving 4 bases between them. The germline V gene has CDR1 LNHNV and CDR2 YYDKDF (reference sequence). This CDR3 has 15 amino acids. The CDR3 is CATSRGGSGANVLTF. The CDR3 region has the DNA TGTGCCACCAGCAGAGGGGGCTCTGGGGCCAACGTCCTGACTTTC.

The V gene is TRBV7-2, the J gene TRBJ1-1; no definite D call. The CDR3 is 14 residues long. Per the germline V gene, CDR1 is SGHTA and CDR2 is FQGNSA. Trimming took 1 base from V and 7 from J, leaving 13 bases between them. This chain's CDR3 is CASSLEADIYEAFF. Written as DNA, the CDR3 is TGTGCCAGCAGCTTAGAGGCAGACATATATGAAGCTTTCTTT.

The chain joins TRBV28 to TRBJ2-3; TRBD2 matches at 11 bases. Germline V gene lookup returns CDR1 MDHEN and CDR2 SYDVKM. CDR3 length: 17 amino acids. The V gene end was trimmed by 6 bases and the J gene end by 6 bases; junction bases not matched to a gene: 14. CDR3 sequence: CASSSRRTSGSMDTQYF. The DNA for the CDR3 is TGTGCCAGCAGCTCGAGAAGAACTAGCGGGAGTATGGATACGCAGTATTTT.

The CDR3 protein is CASSLGTATTDTQYF. The CDR3 DNA reads TGTGCCAGCAGCTTAGGTACAGCCACCACAGATACGCAGTATTTT. This rearrangement joins TRBV7-9 to TRBJ2-3; D uncertain. The CDR3 has 15 amino acids. The germline gives CDR1 SEHNR, CDR2 FQNEAQ (reference sequence). Trimming pared 1 base from V and 2 bases from J, leaving 10 bases between.

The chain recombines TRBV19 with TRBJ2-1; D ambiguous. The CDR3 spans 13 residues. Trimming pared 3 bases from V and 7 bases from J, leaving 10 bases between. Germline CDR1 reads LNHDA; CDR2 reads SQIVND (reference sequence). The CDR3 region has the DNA TGTGCCAGTAGTATGGCAGCAGGAAATGAGCAGTTCTTC. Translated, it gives CASSMAAGNEQFF.

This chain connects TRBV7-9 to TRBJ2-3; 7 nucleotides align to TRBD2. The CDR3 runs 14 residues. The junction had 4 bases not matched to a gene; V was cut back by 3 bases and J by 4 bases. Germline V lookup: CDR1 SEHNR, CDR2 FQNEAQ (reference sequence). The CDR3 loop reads CASSLAGDSDTQYF. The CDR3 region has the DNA TGTGCCAGCAGCTTGGCGGGAGACTCAGATACGCAGTATTTT. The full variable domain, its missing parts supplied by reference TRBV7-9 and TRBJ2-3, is DTGVSQNPRHKITKRGQNVTFRCDPISEHNRLYWYRQTLGQGPEFLTYFQNEAQLEKSRLLSDRFSAERPKGSFSTLEIQRTEQGDSAMYLCASSLAGDSDTQYFGPGTRLTVL.

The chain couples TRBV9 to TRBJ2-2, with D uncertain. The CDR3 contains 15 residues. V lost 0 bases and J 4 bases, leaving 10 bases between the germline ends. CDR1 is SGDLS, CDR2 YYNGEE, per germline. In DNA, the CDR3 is TGTGCCAGCAGCGTAGCGTCACAGACCACCGGGGAGCTGTTTTTT. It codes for CASSVASQTTGELFF. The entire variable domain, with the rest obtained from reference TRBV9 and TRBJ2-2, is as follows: DSGVTQTPKHLITATGQRVTLRCSPRSGDLSVYWYQQSLDQGLQFLIQYYNGEERAKGNILERFSAQQFPDLHSELNLSSLELGDSALYFCASSVASQTTGELFFGEGSRLTVL.

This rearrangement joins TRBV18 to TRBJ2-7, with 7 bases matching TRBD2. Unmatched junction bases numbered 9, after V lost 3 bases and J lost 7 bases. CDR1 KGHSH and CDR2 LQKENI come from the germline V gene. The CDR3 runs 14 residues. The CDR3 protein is CASSPSRGSGEQYF. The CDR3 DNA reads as TGTGCCAGCTCACCGTCGCGGGGGTCGGGGGAGCAGTACTTC.

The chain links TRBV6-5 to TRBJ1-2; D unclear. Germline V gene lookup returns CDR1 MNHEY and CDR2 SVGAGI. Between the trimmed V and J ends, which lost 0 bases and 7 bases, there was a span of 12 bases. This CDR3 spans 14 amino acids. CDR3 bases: TGTGCCAGCAGTTACTCGAACGGAGGAGGTGGCTACACCTTC. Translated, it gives CASSYSNGGGGYTF.

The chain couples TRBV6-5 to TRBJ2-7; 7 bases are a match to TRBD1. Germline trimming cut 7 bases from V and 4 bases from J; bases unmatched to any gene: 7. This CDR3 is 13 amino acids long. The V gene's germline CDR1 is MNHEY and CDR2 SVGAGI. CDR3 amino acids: CASTRTGTYEQYF. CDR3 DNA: TGTGCCAGCACCCGGACAGGAACATACGAGCAGTACTTC.

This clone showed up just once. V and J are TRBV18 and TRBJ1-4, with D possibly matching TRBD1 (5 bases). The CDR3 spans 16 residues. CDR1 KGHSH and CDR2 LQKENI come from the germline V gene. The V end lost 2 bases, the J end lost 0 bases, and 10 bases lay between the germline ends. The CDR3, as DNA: TGTGCCAGCTCACCAGAGTCGACAGCAACTAATGAAAAACTGTTTTTT. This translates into CASSPESTATNEKLFF.

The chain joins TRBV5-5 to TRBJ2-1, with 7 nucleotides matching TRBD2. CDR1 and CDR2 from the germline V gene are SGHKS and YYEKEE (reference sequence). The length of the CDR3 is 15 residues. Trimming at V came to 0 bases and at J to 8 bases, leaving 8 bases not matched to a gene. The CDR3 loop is CASSLGGSDWDEQFF. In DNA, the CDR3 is TGTGCCAGCAGCTTGGGCGGGAGCGACTGGGATGAGCAGTTCTTC.

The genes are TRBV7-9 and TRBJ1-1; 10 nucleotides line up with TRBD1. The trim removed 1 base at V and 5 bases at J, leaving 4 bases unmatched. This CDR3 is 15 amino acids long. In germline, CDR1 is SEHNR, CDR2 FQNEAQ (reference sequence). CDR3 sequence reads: CASSLETGGETEAFF. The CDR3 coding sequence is TGTGCCAGCAGCTTAGAGACAGGGGGCGAAACTGAAGCTTTCTTT.